This T cell receptor beta chain was captured in a study of cytomegalovirus exposure and HLA in healthy donors. Study observations and caveats: Reports credit the classifier with highly specific, highly sensitive diagnosis of cytomegalovirus status. Subsequent analysis of the approximately 110 validation repertoires found a tendency for first-cohort TCR clusters to co-occur. A few chains tied to CMV proved CMV antigen-specific in vitro.

Among the 120 or so subjects of the validation cohort, separate from the approximately 700-subject first cohort, were the donors. A word on this clone: Its matching antigen is unknown.

CDR1 and CDR2 (germline): GTSNPN, SVGIG (reference sequence). The CDR3 is 13 residues long. The V end lost 4 bases, the J end lost 2 bases, and 10 bases lay between the germline ends. Data came from immunoSEQ multiplex PCR; TCRdb stores just in-frame clones and leaves some out. The table shows roughly 150,000 clones, with around nine tenths occurring only once. The TCR comes from a woman younger than 30 in good health and CMV-seropositive. The sample consisted of PBMCs. The chain carries TRBV30 and TRBJ2-3; D possibly corresponds to TRBD2 (5 bases). CDR3 DNA sequence: TGTGCCTGGACCAGGACTCACACAGATACGCAGTATTTT. Encoded protein: CAWTRTHTDTQYF.